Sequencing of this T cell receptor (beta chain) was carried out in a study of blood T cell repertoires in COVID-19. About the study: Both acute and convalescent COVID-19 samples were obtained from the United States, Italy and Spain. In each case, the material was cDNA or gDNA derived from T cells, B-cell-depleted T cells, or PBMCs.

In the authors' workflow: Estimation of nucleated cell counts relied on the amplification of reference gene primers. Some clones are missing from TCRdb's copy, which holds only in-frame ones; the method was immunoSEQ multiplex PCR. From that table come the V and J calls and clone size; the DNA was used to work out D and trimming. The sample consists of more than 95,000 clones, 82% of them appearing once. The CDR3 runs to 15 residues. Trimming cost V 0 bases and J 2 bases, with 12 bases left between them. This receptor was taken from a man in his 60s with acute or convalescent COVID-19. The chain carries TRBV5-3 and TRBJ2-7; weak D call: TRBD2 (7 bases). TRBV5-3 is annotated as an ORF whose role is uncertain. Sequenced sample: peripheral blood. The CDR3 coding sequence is TGTGCCAGAAGCTTGGCGGACAGCGGGACCTACGAGCAGTACTTC. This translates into CARSLADSGTYEQYF.